The present TCR beta chain was sequenced within a study of shared clonotypes between healthy human individuals. Study-wide findings and caveats: Clonotype sharing among donors, it was expected, would be affected by sequencing depth.

Naive CD8 cells lacked CD45RO and underwent positive selection for CCR7, leaving out terminally differentiated effector memory CD45RA+ cells. Sequencing was at deep level. Measured with immunoSEQ multiplex PCR; TCRdb has only the in-frame clones, and not every one. This table has some 2.1 million clones, about 95% appearing once. Notes on this clone: Its target is not known.

Per germline, CDR1 GTSNPN and CDR2 SVGIG (reference sequence). V shed 0 bases and J shed 2 bases, with 12 bases lying between them. This CDR3 is 15 amino acids long. The sequenced sample was naive CD8+ T cells sorted from blood. The chain employs TRBV30 and TRBJ2-3; D not certain. The receptor comes from a man aged 18 to 30 in good health. In nucleotides, the CDR3 is TGTGCCTGGAGTGTAACGGCAGACTTCACAGATACGCAGTATTTT. As protein: CAWSVTADFTDTQYF.